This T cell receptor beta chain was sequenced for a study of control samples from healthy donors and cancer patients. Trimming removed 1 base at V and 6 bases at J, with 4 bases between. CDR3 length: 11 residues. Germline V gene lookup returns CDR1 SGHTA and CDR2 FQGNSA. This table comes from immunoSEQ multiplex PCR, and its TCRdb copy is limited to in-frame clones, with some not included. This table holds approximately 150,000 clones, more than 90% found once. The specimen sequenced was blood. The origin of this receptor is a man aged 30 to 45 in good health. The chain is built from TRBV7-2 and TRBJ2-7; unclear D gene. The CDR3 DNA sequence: TGTGCCAGCAGCTTAGATCTCGAGCAGTACTTC. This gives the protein CASSLDLEQYF.